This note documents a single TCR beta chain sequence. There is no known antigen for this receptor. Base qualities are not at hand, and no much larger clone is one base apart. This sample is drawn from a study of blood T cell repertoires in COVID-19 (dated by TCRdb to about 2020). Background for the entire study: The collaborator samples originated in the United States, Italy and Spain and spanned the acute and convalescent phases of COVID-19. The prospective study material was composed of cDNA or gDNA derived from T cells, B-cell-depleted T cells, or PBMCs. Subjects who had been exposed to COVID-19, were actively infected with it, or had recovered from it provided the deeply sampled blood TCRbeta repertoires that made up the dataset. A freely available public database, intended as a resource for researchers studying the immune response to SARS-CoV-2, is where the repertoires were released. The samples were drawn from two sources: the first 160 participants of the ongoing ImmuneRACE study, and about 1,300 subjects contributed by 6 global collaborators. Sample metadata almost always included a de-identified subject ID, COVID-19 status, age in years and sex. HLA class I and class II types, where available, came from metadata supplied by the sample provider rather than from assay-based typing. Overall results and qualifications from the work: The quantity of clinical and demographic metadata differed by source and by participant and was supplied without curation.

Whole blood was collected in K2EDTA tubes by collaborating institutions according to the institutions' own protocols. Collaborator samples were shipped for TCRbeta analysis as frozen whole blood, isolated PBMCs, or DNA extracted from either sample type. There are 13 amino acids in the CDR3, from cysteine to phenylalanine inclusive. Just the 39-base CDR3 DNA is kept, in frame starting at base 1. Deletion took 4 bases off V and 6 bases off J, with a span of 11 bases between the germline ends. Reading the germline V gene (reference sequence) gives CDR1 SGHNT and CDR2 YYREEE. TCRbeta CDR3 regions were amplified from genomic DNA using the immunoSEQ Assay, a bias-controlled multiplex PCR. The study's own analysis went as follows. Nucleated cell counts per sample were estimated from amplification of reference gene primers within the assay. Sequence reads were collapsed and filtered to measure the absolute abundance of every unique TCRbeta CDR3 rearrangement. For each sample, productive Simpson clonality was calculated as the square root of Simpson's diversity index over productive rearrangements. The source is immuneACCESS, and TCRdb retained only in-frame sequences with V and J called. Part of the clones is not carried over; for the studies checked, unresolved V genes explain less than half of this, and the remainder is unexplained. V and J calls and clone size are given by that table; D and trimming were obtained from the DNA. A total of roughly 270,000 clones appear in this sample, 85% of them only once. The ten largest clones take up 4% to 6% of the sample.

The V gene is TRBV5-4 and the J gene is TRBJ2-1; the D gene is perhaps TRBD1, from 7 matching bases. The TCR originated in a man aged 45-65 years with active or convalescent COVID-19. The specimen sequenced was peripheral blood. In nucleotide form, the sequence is TGTGCCAGCAGCGCGGGACAGAGCAATGAGCAGTTCTTC. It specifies CASSAGQSNEQFF.